This is a list of T cell receptor beta chains from one sample in a study of vaccination and CD4 T cells after COVID-19. A single record per CDR3 protein comes from TCRdb applying MiXCR to the PCR reads. This sample yields roughly 20,000 distinct CDR3 sequences, of which about 42% are seen a single time; around 6.5% belongs to the top ten. These receptors are not linked to any known antigen. Here the sequenced sample was CD4+ T cells from blood, cultured in vitro, taken before SARS-CoV-2 vaccination. These TCRs come from a human donor who had recovered from COVID-19. The CDR3 runs from the conserved cysteine through the conserved F or W. A D gene is named only where the DNA matches it firmly. Rows give clone size only sometimes, using once, few, many, or a class for an expanded clone.

abundance	j_gene	v_gene	d_gene	CDR3nt	CDR3aa
NA	TRBJ2-5	TRBV6-1	NA	TGTGCCACCAAAAGGACGGGGCCGGAGACCCAGTACTTC	CATKRTGPETQYF
NA	TRBJ1-2	TRBV19	NA	TGTGCCAGTAGTACCCGCGTGGGGGGACGGGGTGGCTACACCTTC	CASSTRVGGRGGYTF
NA	TRBJ2-5	TRBV29-1	TRBD1	TGCAGCGTCCGGGACAGGGGGCTCGGGGAGACCCAGTACTTC	CSVRDRGLGETQYF
few	TRBJ2-7	TRBV20-1	TRBD2	TGCAGTGCCACGGGGACTAGCGGACACTACGAGCAGTACTTC	CSATGTSGHYEQYF
few	TRBJ2-2	TRBV28	NA	TGTGCCAGCAGTTTAGACACCGGGGAGCTGTTTTTT	CASSLDTGELFF
NA	TRBJ1-2	TRBV25-1	TRBD1	TGTGCCAGCCGGGGACACGGAGGACAGGGTAACTATGGCTACACCTTC	CASRGHGGQGNYGYTF
NA	TRBJ2-5	TRBV28	TRBD1	TGTGCCAGCAGCCTAACGCCCACAGGGGGCGCGACAAAGACCCAGTACTTC	CASSLTPTGGATKTQYF
few	TRBJ2-5	TRBV20-1	NA	TGCAGTGCTCGTAGCGGTTTCCAAGAGACCCAGTACTTC	CSARSGFQETQYF
NA	TRBJ2-6	TRBV15	NA	TGTGCCACCAGCAGAGATCGAGTCTCTGGGGCCAACGTCCTGACTTTC	CATSRDRVSGANVLTF
NA	TRBJ2-3	TRBV19	NA	TGTGCCAGTACCCTGACTTTGGACTCTTCATACACAGATACGCAGTATTTT	CASTLTLDSSYTDTQYF
NA	TRBJ2-1	TRBV28	TRBD2	TGTGCCAGCAGGCCCGGACTAGCGGGAGGGCGCCAGTTCTTC	CASRPGLAGGRQFF
NA	TRBJ2-3	TRBV3-1	TRBD2	TGTGCCAGCAGCCGAGGGACTAGCGAACACACAGATACGCAGTATTTT	CASSRGTSEHTDTQYF
NA	TRBJ2-2	TRBV2	NA	TGTGCCAGCCGAGGTGAACCAGGCAGGGCCGGGGAGCTGTTTTTT	CASRGEPGRAGELFF
NA	TRBJ2-5	TRBV28	NA	TGTGCCAGCAGCACAGGGAGGCAAGAGACCCAGTACTTC	CASSTGRQETQYF
NA	TRBJ1-4	TRBV27	NA	TGTGCCAGCAGTCGAAAAGGCCCAGGGGCAACTAATGAAAAACTGTTTTTT	CASSRKGPGATNEKLFF
NA	TRBJ1-5	TRBV7-2	TRBD1	TGTGCCAGCAGCTATAAACCGGGACAGGGGGCCATTAGCAATCAGCCCCAGCATTTT	CASSYKPGQGAISNQPQHF
NA	TRBJ1-6	TRBV5-4	NA	TGTGCCAGCAGCTTGGAGACAGTAAGGGACTCACCCCCCCACTTT	CASSLETVRDSPPHF
NA	TRBJ2-1	TRBV24-1	TRBD1	TGTGCCACCAGTGACATGACAGGGGGAAACAATGAGCAGTTCTTC	CATSDMTGGNNEQFF
few	TRBJ1-2	TRBV19	NA	TGTGCCAGTAGTAGGTCTCAGTTCTCTAACTATGGCTACACCTTC	CASSRSQFSNYGYTF
NA	TRBJ2-2	TRBV7-8	NA	TGTGCCAGCAGCTTACTTTTAACCGGGGAGCTGTTTTTT	CASSLLLTGELFF
NA	TRBJ1-2	TRBV5-1	NA	TGCGCCAGCAGCACGCACAGGGATAGAAACTATGGCTACACCTTC	CASSTHRDRNYGYTF
NA	TRBJ2-7	TRBV7-6	NA	TGTGCCAGCAGCTTAGGCGGCAGGGGCAGTACCTACGAGCAGTACTTC	CASSLGGRGSTYEQYF
NA	TRBJ2-5	TRBV2	NA	TGTGCCAGCAGAATAATACCTCGCGGGGAGACCCAGTACTTC	CASRIIPRGETQYF
medium-sized	TRBJ2-4	TRBV6-2/TRBV6-3	NA	TGTGCCAGCAGTTCTATAGTCGGGGGGCGAGTGGGCGAAAACATTCAGTACTTC	CASSSIVGGRVGENIQYF
NA	TRBJ2-6	TRBV5-4	NA	TGTGCCAGCAGCTTGGTCGCAGGGGCTAGCGGGGCCAACGTCCTGACTTTC	CASSLVAGASGANVLTF
NA	TRBJ2-2	TRBV11-2	TRBD2	TGTGCCAGCAGCTTAGTAGCGGGAGACACCGGGGAGCTGTTTTTT	CASSLVAGDTGELFF